This is a list of T cell receptor beta chains from one sample in a study of T cells in Graves' hyperthyroidism and ophthalmopathy. Each CDR3 protein is one row after TCRdb ran MiXCR on the multiplex PCR reads. Here the sample spans about 520,000 distinct CDR3 sequences, approximately 24% being singletons. The sequencing sample was made of blood. The receptors here all came from a woman aged 30 to 39 with Graves' ophthalmopathy. Both conserved end residues are part of each CDR3. Each record gives: V gene, clone size, J gene, D gene, CDR3 DNA, CDR3 protein. A D gene is named only where the DNA matches it firmly. Part of the rows lack a size; the others show once, few, many or a class for expanded clones.

>TRBV19|-|TRBJ2-7|TRBD1
TGTGCCAGTAGTCCCGGGACAGGTTACTACGAGCAGTACTTC
CASSPGTGYYEQYF
>TRBV4-3|many|TRBJ1-2|-
TGCGCCAGCAGCCAAGTCAGGGGCTATGGCTACACCTTC
CASSQVRGYGYTF
>TRBV5-1|-|TRBJ2-3|-
TGCGCCAGCAGCTTGTCCCTTAGCACAGATACGCAGTATTTT
CASSLSLSTDTQYF
>TRBV12-3/TRBV12-4|-|TRBJ2-5|TRBD1
TGTGCCAGCAGTTCACAGGGGATGCATGAGACCCAGTACTTC
CASSSQGMHETQYF
>TRBV24-1|many|TRBJ2-5|-
TGTGCCACCAGTGATCGCCTGAGCCAGGAGACCCAGTACTTC
CATSDRLSQETQYF
>TRBV2|once|TRBJ2-7|-
TGTGCCGCTCTAACAGGGGGGGCTTACGAGCAGTACTTC
CAALTGGAYEQYF
>TRBV5-1|-|TRBJ2-7|-
TGCGCCAGCAGCTTGGTTTCAGGGGACAACTACGAGCAGTACTTC
CASSLVSGDNYEQYF
>TRBV7-9|many|TRBJ2-2|-
TGTGCCAGCAGCGTGCGTAGTACTTCCACCGGGGAGCTGTTTTTT
CASSVRSTSTGELFF
>TRBV12-3/TRBV12-4|-|TRBJ1-2|-
TGTGCCAGCAGTGACTCAGGTGGGGGCTACACCTTC
CASSDSGGGYTF
>TRBV20-1|many|TRBJ2-4|-
TGCAGTGCTAGTCCACCCCGGACCGAAGCCAAAAACATTCAGTACTTC
CSASPPRTEAKNIQYF
>TRBV7-8|many|TRBJ1-5|-
TGTGCCAGCAGCTTAGGGACCGGGATCCGTCCCCAGCATTTT
CASSLGTGIRPQHF
>TRBV20-1|few|TRBJ1-1|-
TGCAGTGCTAGCTCCAGGTTGAACACTGAAGCTTTCTTT
CSASSRLNTEAFF
>TRBV9|many|TRBJ1-1|-
TGTGCCAGCAGCCCAAAGAGCTCCAGGAGCCCTGAAGCTTTCTTT
CASSPKSSRSPEAFF
>TRBV11-2|-|TRBJ1-3|TRBD1
TGTGCCAGCAGCCGCCGGGACAGGGGGCCTGGAAACACCATATATTTT
CASSRRDRGPGNTIYF
>TRBV20-1|many|TRBJ1-1|-
TGCAGTGCTAGAGTTCCGGACAGTGAGAACACTGAAGCTTTCTTT
CSARVPDSENTEAFF
>TRBV4-1|-|TRBJ2-2|-
TGCGCCAGCAGCCAGGGGGGGCCCGTCGGGGAGCTGTTTTTT
CASSQGGPVGELFF
>TRBV7-8|-|TRBJ2-7|TRBD2
TGTGCCAGCAGCCCCTTAGCGGGGGCCTTCTACGAGCAGTACTTC
CASSPLAGAFYEQYF
>TRBV10-2|-|TRBJ2-7|-
TGCGCCAGCAGCCAAGACCCTAGATTCGGGGGCTTCTACGAGCAGTACTTC
CASSQDPRFGGFYEQYF
>TRBV19|many|TRBJ1-2|-
TGTGCCAGTAGTACTTCGACAGGAGCTAACTATGGCTACACCTTC
CASSTSTGANYGYTF
>TRBV28|few|TRBJ2-7|-
TGTGCCAGCAGTCCGCCACCGGACAGCTCCTACGAGCAGTACTTC
CASSPPPDSSYEQYF
>TRBV4-1|-|TRBJ1-3|-
TGCGCCAGCAGCCAAGGACGAGGGGGCTCTGGAAACACCATATATTTT
CASSQGRGGSGNTIYF
>TRBV12-3/TRBV12-4|-|TRBJ1-4|-
TGTGCCAGCACTACCAGCGGCGATGGCTATGAAAAACTGTTTTTT
CASTTSGDGYEKLFF
>TRBV6-2/TRBV6-3|many|TRBJ1-5|-
TGTGCCAGCAGTTACCGCGCCGGTGGGGGTCCCGAGGGTCAGCCCCAGCATTTT
CASSYRAGGGPEGQPQHF
>TRBV24-1|many|TRBJ2-5|TRBD1
TGTGCCACCAGTGATTCCGGGACAGGGGAAGAGACCCAGTACTTC
CATSDSGTGEETQYF
>TRBV5-4|-|TRBJ1-2|TRBD1
TGTGCCAGCAGCTCTGACCGGGACAGGGGAAATGCGAACTATGGCTACACCTTC
CASSSDRDRGNANYGYTF
>TRBV10-3|-|TRBJ2-5|TRBD2
TGTGCCATCAGTGAGTCGGCTAGCGGGGTCCTAGAGACCCAGTACTTC
CAISESASGVLETQYF
>TRBV27|many|TRBJ1-1|-
TGTGCCAGCAGTTTATCTTCGGGATCGAACACTGAAGCTTTCTTT
CASSLSSGSNTEAFF
>TRBV2|once|TRBJ1-1|-
TGTGCCAGCAGTGAGGAAGGACAGCTAATAATGAACACTGAAGCTTTCTTT
CASSEEGQLIMNTEAFF
>TRBV27|many|TRBJ2-7|-
TGTGCCAGCAGTTTAATTTCAGGGGACGAGCAGTACTTC
CASSLISGDEQYF
>TRBV12-5|-|TRBJ1-1|-
TGTGCTAGTGGTTTGGTACTGGGGCAGGGGACTGAAGCTTTCTTT
CASGLVLGQGTEAFF
>TRBV24-1|-|TRBJ1-1|-
TGTGCCACCAGTGGGGGACGGGGGGCTGAAGCTTTCTTT
CATSGGRGAEAFF
>TRBV11-2|-|TRBJ2-7|TRBD2
TGTGCCAGCAGCTTAGTGTCTAGCGGGGGATCCTACGAGCAGTACTTC
CASSLVSSGGSYEQYF
>TRBV3-1|few|TRBJ2-5|TRBD2
TGTGCCAGCAGCCCGACGGGCGGGGGACTTCAAGAGACCCAGTACTTC
CASSPTGGGLQETQYF
>TRBV19|many|TRBJ1-1|TRBD1
TGTGCCAGTAGTACCCCCCCTCCGGGACAGGGGCGTCGGAACACTGAAGCTTTCTTT
CASSTPPPGQGRRNTEAFF
>TRBV12-5|few|TRBJ1-2|-
TGTGCTAGTGGTTTGGTAAAGGGCAACGATGGCTACACCTTC
CASGLVKGNDGYTF
>TRBV2|many|TRBJ1-3|-
TGTGCCAGCAGTGCTATGGGAGAATCTGGAAACACCATATATTTT
CASSAMGESGNTIYF
>TRBV5-1|few|TRBJ1-1|TRBD1
TGCGCCAGCGGGGACAGAAACACTGAAGCTTTCTTT
CASGDRNTEAFF
>TRBV24-1|many|TRBJ2-7|-
TGTGCCACCAGTGAAGGGAGCTCCTACGAGCAGTACTTC
CATSEGSSYEQYF
>TRBV27|-|TRBJ1-5|-
TGTGCCAGCAGTTTACTCGGCAGGGCGGTCTATCAGCCTCAGCATTTT
CASSLLGRAVYQPQHF
>TRBV4-1|many|TRBJ2-7|-
TGCGCCAGCAGCCAAGTAGACGAGACCGACTACGAGCAGTACTTC
CASSQVDETDYEQYF
>TRBV6-5|few|TRBJ1-2|-
TGTGCCAGCAGTTACGACGGTCTGAGTGGCTACACCTTC
CASSYDGLSGYTF
>TRBV12-3/TRBV12-4|-|TRBJ1-2|TRBD1
TGTGCCAGCAGTCTATACCGGGACAGGAACGAGGGCTACACCTTC
CASSLYRDRNEGYTF
>TRBV5-1|-|TRBJ2-4|-
TGCGCCAGCAGCTTGGGGGGAACGGCCGGGGACATTCAGTACTTC
CASSLGGTAGDIQYF
>TRBV19|many|TRBJ1-1|TRBD1
TGTGCCAGTACCCTAGGGGGGACAGGGGGCCCTTCGGCTACTGAAGCTTTCTTT
CASTLGGTGGPSATEAFF
>TRBV27|many|TRBJ1-1|-
TGTGCCAGCAGTTTTCGGGAGGATACTGAAGCTTTCTTT
CASSFREDTEAFF
>TRBV5-1|many|TRBJ1-1|-
TGTGCCAGCAGTTTGATCGGGGGGAACACTGAAGCTTTCTTT
CASSLIGGNTEAFF
>TRBV9|-|TRBJ1-2|-
TGTGCCAGCAGCGTAGCGCAGGGGCCCCTCTATGGCTACACCTTC
CASSVAQGPLYGYTF
>TRBV6-5|many|TRBJ1-2|-
TGTGCCAGCAGAGTCGGACGGAACTATGGCTACACCTTC
CASRVGRNYGYTF
>TRBV11-1|-|TRBJ1-2|-
TGTGCCAGCAGCTTTTTGGGGGCGCAGGGCTACAGCTTC
CASSFLGAQGYSF